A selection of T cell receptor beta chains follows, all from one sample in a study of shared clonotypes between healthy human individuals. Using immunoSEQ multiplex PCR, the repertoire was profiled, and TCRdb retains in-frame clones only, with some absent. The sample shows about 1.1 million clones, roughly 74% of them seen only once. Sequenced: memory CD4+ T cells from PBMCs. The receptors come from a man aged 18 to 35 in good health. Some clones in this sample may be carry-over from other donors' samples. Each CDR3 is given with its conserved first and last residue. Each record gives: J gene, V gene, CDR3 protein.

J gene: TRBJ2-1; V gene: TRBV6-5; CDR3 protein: CASSQTSGEYNEQFF
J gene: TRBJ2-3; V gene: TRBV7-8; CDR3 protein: CASSLAGADTQYF
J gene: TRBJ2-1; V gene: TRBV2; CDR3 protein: CASTGYNEQFF
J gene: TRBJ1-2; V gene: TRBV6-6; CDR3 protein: CASSQRTGTGYGYTF
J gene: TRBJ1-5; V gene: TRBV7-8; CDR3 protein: CASSLEGQPQHF
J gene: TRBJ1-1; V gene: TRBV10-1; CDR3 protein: CASSAGPNTEAFF
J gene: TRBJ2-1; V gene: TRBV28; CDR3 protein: CASSPVGEQFF
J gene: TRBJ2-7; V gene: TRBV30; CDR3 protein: CAWSVYTSGYEQYF
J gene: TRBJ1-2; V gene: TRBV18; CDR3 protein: CASSPEAGYYGYTF
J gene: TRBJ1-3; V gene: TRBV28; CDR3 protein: CASSLSGSGNTIYF
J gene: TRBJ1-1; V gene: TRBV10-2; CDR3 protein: CASSLIAKGEAFF
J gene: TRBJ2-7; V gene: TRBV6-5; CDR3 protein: CASSKGLHSYEQYF
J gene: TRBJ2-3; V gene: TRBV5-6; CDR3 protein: CASSRTWTVNTDTQYF
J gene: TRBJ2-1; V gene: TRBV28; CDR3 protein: CASSFLRGGRSYNEQFF
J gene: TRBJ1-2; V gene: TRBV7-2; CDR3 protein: CASSQGGVSGGYTF
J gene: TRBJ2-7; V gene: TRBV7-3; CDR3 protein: CASSLRVAGGGHEQYF
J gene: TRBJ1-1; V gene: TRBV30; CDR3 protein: CAWSRGPGTEAFF